Sequencing of this T cell receptor beta chain was carried out in a study of T cells in tuberculosis. Across the study: IGRA-negative adolescents, IGRA-positive adolescents with latent tuberculosis and adults with active tuberculosis formed this South African cohort. Study outcomes and limitations: Active tuberculosis alpha repertoires lay closer to GMM-specific TCRs than controls'. Shorter CDR3-alpha in active tuberculosis partly drove smaller distances.

Sequenced by immunoSEQ multiplex PCR; TCRdb stores in-frame clones only, minus some. This sample yields roughly 34,000 clones, of which roughly 85% are seen a single time; about 5.3% belongs to the top ten. To note about this clone: The antigen remains unidentified.

Looked up from germline, CDR1 is MNHEY and CDR2 is SMNVEV (reference sequence). The CDR3 covers 16 residues. V was pared by 3 bases and J by 4 bases, with 7 bases of the junction left unmatched. Specified time point: new active TB diagnosis, blood taken before or within 7 days of starting treatment. Each donor contributed about 100,000 T cells on average, unsorted. The sample here was PBMCs, taken at tuberculosis diagnosis. The chain links TRBV27 to TRBJ1-2, with 11 bases that match TRBD1. The receptor comes from an adult with tuberculosis. CDR3 loop: CASSFYGQGAIYGYTF. The CDR3 DNA is TGTGCCAGCAGTTTCTACGGACAGGGGGCGATCTATGGCTACACCTTC.